These 21 T cell receptor beta chains share one sample of origin, sequenced in a study of control samples from healthy donors and cancer patients. Data came from immunoSEQ multiplex PCR; TCRdb stores just in-frame clones and leaves some out. The sample contains some 28,000 clones, around 80% of which appear only once. Specimen: PBMCs. These receptors came from a man aged 55-75 years with head and neck cancer.

V gene TRBV5-1 combines with J gene TRBJ1-4; no definite D call. V lost 0 bases, J lost 3 bases, and 12 bases lay in between. The V gene's germline CDR1 is SGHRS and CDR2 YFSETQ. The CDR3 spans 16 residues. The CDR3 bases are TGCGCCAGCAGCTTGGCTATGGGAGGAGCTAATGAAAAACTGTTTTTT. It yields the protein CASSLAMGGANEKLFF.

The chain couples TRBV3-1 (or the pseudogene TRBV3-2) to TRBJ2-1, with 8 bases that match TRBD2. V trimming: 1 base; J trimming: 6 bases; junction bases outside the gene matches: 14. Germline values: CDR1 LGHDT, CDR2 YNNKEL (reference sequence). The CDR3 is 18 residues long. The CDR3 is CASSQGGSGDLRGNEQFF. CDR3 in DNA: TGTGCCAGCAGCCAAGGGGGTAGCGGGGACCTAAGGGGCAATGAGCAGTTCTTC.

This chain connects TRBV6-5 to TRBJ1-2; weak D call: TRBD1 (6 bases). The V gene lost 6 bases and the J gene lost 6 bases, with 14 bases spanning the gap. Germline CDR1 is MNHEY and CDR2 is SVGAGI. The CDR3 is 13 amino acids. CDR3 in amino acids: CASSPGASNGYTF. The CDR3 bases are TGTGCCAGCAGCCCAGGGGCATCGAATGGCTACACCTTC.

The chain couples TRBV27 to TRBJ2-7; 9 bases agree with TRBD2. Germline V CDR1 and CDR2: MNHEY, SMNVEV (reference sequence). The ends lost 6 bases at V and 7 bases at J; junction bases unmatched: 13. This CDR3 region has 15 residues. The CDR3 here is CASSWGARLADEQYF. The CDR3 DNA follows: TGTGCCAGCAGCTGGGGGGCGAGACTAGCGGATGAGCAGTACTTC.

This rearrangement joins TRBV7-9 to TRBJ2-7; either TRBD1 or TRBD2 may supply D (5 bases each). The CDR3 consists of 15 residues. The V gene lost 8 bases and the J gene lost 0 bases, with 17 bases spanning the gap. CDR1 is SEHNR, CDR2 FQNEAQ, per germline (reference sequence). This CDR3 reads CASGGFGPASYEQYF. CDR3 nucleotides: TGTGCCAGCGGGGGTTTTGGGCCGGCCTCCTACGAGCAGTACTTC.

This clone is a singleton in its sample. The rearrangement links TRBV29-1 to TRBJ2-7; possibly TRBD1 or TRBD2 for D (6 bases each). V lost 6 bases to trimming and J lost 5 bases, with 14 bases between them. Looked up from germline, CDR1 is SQVTM and CDR2 is ANQGSEA. The CDR3 runs to 12 residues. As DNA, the CDR3 is TGCAGCGTAGCACTCGGGGGCCACGAGCAGTACTTC. Amino acid sequence: CSVALGGHEQYF.

The chain joins TRBV19 to TRBJ1-5, with unresolved D. The CDR3 contains 16 residues. Per the germline V gene, CDR1 is LNHDA and CDR2 is SQIVND (reference sequence). V shed 7 bases and J shed 5 bases, with 21 bases lying between them. CDR3 in amino acids: CASTPVVRQVHQPQHF. The CDR3 nucleotides are TGTGCCAGTACTCCAGTAGTACGGCAGGTACATCAGCCCCAGCATTTT.

The chain combines TRBV6-5 with TRBJ1-2; D call uncertain. Germline V CDR1 and CDR2: MNHEY, SVGAGI. The CDR3 is 15 residues long. The V and J ends lost 1 base and 4 bases respectively, with 13 bases between them. CDR3 residues: CASSYLNRDPYGYTF. CDR3 in DNA: TGTGCCAGCAGTTACTTGAACAGAGACCCCTATGGCTACACCTTC.

The CDR3 DNA reads as TGTGCCAGCACCTTTAATGAAAAACTGTTTTTT. This gives the protein CASTFNEKLFF. The chain joins TRBV28 to TRBJ1-4; D unclear. Trimming stripped 7 bases from V and 4 bases from J, with 4 bases between. The CDR3 covers 11 residues. The germline V gene has CDR1 MDHEN and CDR2 SYDVKM.

The chain carries TRBV6-6 and TRBJ2-5; 10 bases match TRBD1. J gave up 5 bases and V 7 bases, and 13 bases lay outside the gene matches. Germline V gene lookup returns CDR1 MNHNY and CDR2 SVGAGI (reference sequence). The CDR3 totals 16 residues. The CDR3 loop is CASTHSGTGVWETQYF. Written as DNA, the CDR3 is TGTGCCAGCACCCACTCCGGGACAGGGGTGTGGGAGACCCAGTACTTC.

The chain is built from TRBV4-1 and TRBJ2-7; 7 bases map to TRBD2. Germline V gene sequence: CDR1 MGHRA, CDR2 YSYEKL. The CDR3 is made up of 13 amino acids. Germline trimming cut 4 bases from V and 3 bases from J; bases unmatched to any gene: 3. The CDR3 loop reads CASSRGGGYEQYF. The DNA of the CDR3 is TGCGCCAGCAGCCGAGGCGGGGGCTACGAGCAGTACTTC.

This clone was found a few times. The rearrangement uses TRBV7-3 and TRBJ2-7; 8 bases fit TRBD2. The CDR3 spans 16 residues. Germline loops: CDR1 SGHTA, CDR2 FQGTGA. Trimming took 0 bases from V and 3 from J; bases not matched to a gene: 7. CDR3 nucleotides: TGTGCCAGCAGCTTAACGTTGGCGGGAGGCAACTACGAGCAGTACTTC. Amino acids: CASSLTLAGGNYEQYF.

The V gene is TRBV4-3, the J gene TRBJ1-1; TRBD1 is a possible D gene (5 bases). Germline V gives CDR1 LGHNA, CDR2 YSLEER. The CDR3 covers 13 residues. V was shortened by 2 bases and J by 8 bases, with 12 bases between the two germline ends. CDR3 DNA sequence: TGCGCCAGCAGCCAACCCGACGACAGAGAAGCTTTCTTT. Residues: CASSQPDDREAFF.

The J gene is TRBJ2-7, the V gene TRBV28; D perhaps matches TRBD1 (7 bases). Trimming cost V 6 bases and J 4 bases, with 19 bases left between them. The CDR3 has 15 residues. CDR1 is MDHEN and CDR2 is SYDVKM in the germline V gene. Here the CDR3 reads CASSPGGPTEYEQYF. DNA of the CDR3: TGTGCCAGCAGCCCAGGGGGGCCGACCGAATACGAGCAGTACTTC.

The V call is TRBV6-5, the J call TRBJ1-2; no reliable D call. V was trimmed by 1 base and J by 6 bases, leaving 9 bases between them. The CDR3 runs 13 residues. Germline-derived CDR1 and CDR2 are MNHEY and SVGAGI. The CDR3 DNA reads as TGTGCCAGCAGTTACTATCTAGGAGATGGCTACACCTTC. It is translated as CASSYYLGDGYTF.

J is TRBJ2-7 and V is TRBV9; D might be TRBD2 (7 bases). CDR1 and CDR2 from the germline V gene are SGDLS and YYNGEE. V was shortened by 0 bases and J by 3 bases, with 13 bases between the two germline ends. This CDR3 has 15 amino acids. CDR3 residues: CASSVEGGGGYEQYF. The CDR3 DNA reads TGTGCCAGCAGCGTAGAGGGAGGGGGGGGCTACGAGCAGTACTTC.

The rearrangement joins TRBV15 to TRBJ2-4, with 8 nucleotides matching TRBD2. Germline V gene sequence: CDR1 LNHNV, CDR2 YYDKDF (reference sequence). J was trimmed by 15 bases and V by 0 bases; bases with no gene match: 10. CDR3 length: 14 amino acids. CDR3 bases: TGTGCCACCAGCAGAGAGATAGCAGCGGGAGTAGGGTACTTC. The encoded protein is CATSREIAAGVGYF.

V and J are TRBV28 and TRBJ2-2; possibly TRBD1 or TRBD2 for D (5 bases each). V lost 3 bases and J 3 bases, leaving 11 bases between the germline ends. CDR3 length: 15 residues. The germline V gene encodes CDR1 MDHEN and CDR2 SYDVKM. CDR3 DNA sequence: TGTGCCAGCAGTTTTTGGGACCTAGACACCGGGGAGCTGTTTTTT. Its translation is CASSFWDLDTGELFF.

The chain recombines TRBV18 with TRBJ1-2; D not certain. V was cut by 3 bases and J by 6 bases, with 14 bases left in between. Germline CDR1 and CDR2: KGHSH and LQKENI. The CDR3 runs to 14 residues. CDR3: CASSPTNGVDGYTF. In DNA, the CDR3 is TGTGCCAGCTCACCGACCAACGGGGTGGATGGCTACACCTTC.

This clone was seen only once. This chain connects TRBV9 to TRBJ2-1, with 7 bases fitting TRBD2. In germline, CDR1 is SGDLS, CDR2 YYNGEE. This CDR3 is 12 amino acids long. The V and J ends lost 7 bases and 9 bases, in that order; junction bases with no gene match: 7. The CDR3 region is CASGGLYPEQFF. CDR3 in DNA: TGTGCCAGCGGGGGACTATATCCTGAGCAGTTCTTC. The full variable domain, rest sourced from reference TRBV9 and TRBJ2-1, is DSGVTQTPKHLITATGQRVTLRCSPRSGDLSVYWYQQSLDQGLQFLIQYYNGEERAKGNILERFSAQQFPDLHSELNLSSLELGDSALYFCASGGLYPEQFFGPGTRLTVL.

This sequence joins TRBV10-3 and TRBJ2-7, with TRBD1 identical over 7 bases. With 8 bases clipped from V and 2 bases from J, the junction kept 9 bases outside the gene matches. CDR1 ENHRY and CDR2 SYGVKD come from the germline V gene. This CDR3 spans 14 amino acids. The CDR3 DNA is TGTGCCATCGGATGGGGACAGAGCACCTACGAGCAGTACTTC. It yields the protein CAIGWGQSTYEQYF.